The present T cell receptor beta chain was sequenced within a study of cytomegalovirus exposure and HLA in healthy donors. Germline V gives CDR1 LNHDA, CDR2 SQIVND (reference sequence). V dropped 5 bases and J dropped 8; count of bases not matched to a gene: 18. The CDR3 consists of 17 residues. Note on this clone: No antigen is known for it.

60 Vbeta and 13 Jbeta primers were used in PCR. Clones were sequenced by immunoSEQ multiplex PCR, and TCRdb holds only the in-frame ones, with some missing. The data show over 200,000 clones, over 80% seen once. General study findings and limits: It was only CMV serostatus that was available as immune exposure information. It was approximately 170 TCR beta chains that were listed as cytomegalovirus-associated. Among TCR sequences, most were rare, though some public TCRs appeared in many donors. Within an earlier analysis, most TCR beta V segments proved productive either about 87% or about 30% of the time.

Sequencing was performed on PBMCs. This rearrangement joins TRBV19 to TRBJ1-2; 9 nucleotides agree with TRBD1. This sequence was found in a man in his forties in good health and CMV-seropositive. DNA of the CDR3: TGTGCCAGTAGTTTCAACCCGGGACAGGGAGTGGTGGGGGGCTACACCTTC. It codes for CASSFNPGQGVVGGYTF.